This T cell receptor (beta chain) was sequenced during a study of T cell changes during pregnancy in multiple sclerosis. Sequencing used immunoSEQ multiplex PCR; TCRdb keeps in-frame clones, though not all of them. The sample includes 50,000 to 55,000 clones, roughly 91% of them seen just once. The germline gives CDR1 GTSNPN, CDR2 SVGIG (reference sequence). This CDR3 has 15 residues. The ends were cut back, 1 base at V and 0 bases at J, with 9 bases in the middle. J is TRBJ1-4 and V is TRBV30; D possibly corresponds to TRBD1 (6 bases). This clonotype originated in a female donor with multiple sclerosis, enrolled in a pregnancy study. This material consisted of CD4+ T cells from peripheral blood mononuclear cells, taken in the third trimester of pregnancy. The CDR3 region is CAWSAGVATNEKLFF. The CDR3 DNA sequence: TGTGCCTGGAGTGCAGGGGTGGCAACTAATGAAAAACTGTTTTTT.